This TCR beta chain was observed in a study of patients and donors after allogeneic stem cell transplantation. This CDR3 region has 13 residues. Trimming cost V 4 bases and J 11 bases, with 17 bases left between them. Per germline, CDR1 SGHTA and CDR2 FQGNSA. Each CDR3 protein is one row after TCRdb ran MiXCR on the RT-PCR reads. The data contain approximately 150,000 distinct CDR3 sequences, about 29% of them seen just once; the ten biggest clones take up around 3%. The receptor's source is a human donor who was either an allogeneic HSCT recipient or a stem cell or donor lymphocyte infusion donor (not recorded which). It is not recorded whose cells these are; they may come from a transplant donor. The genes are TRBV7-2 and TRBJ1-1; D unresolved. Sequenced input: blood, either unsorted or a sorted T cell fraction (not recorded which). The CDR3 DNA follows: TGTGCCAGCAGCTCATTAACAACGTATGCTGCTTTCTTT. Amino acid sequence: CASSSLTTYAAFF.